A selection of T cell receptor beta chains follows, all from one sample in a study of glioma-infiltrating T cells after dendritic cell vaccination. Assay: immunoSEQ multiplex PCR; the TCRdb copy retains only in-frame clones and omits some. The sample lists approximately 90,000 clones; 85% were seen once. Sequences were derived from blood, sampled before dendritic cell vaccination. The receptors here all came from a human donor with glioblastoma. Both conserved end residues are part of each CDR3. D genes are given only for firm matches. Clone sizes are given selectively: once, few, many, or a class where the clone is expanded.

abundance: once; v_gene: TRBV18; d_gene: TRBD1; j_gene: TRBJ2-7; CDR3aa: CASSSGQGVVDEQYF; CDR3nt: TGTGCCAGCTCAAGCGGACAGGGAGTGGTGGACGAGCAGTACTTC
abundance: .; v_gene: TRBV5-4; d_gene: TRBD1; j_gene: TRBJ1-1; CDR3aa: CASSGGTGGFIGTEAFF; CDR3nt: TGTGCCAGCAGCGGGGGGACAGGGGGCTTTATTGGCACTGAAGCTTTCTTT
abundance: few; v_gene: TRBV2; d_gene: .; j_gene: TRBJ2-1; CDR3aa: CASSEWGGHEQFF; CDR3nt: TGTGCCAGCAGTGAATGGGGGGGGCATGAGCAGTTCTTC
abundance: .; v_gene: TRBV27; d_gene: .; j_gene: TRBJ2-3; CDR3aa: CASSLMEGATDTQYF; CDR3nt: TGTGCCAGCAGTCTTATGGAAGGAGCCACAGATACGCAGTATTTT
abundance: .; v_gene: TRBV23-1; d_gene: TRBD1; j_gene: TRBJ2-7; CDR3aa: CASSEPGTEREQYF; CDR3nt: TGCGCCAGCAGTGAGCCTGGGACAGAAAGAGAGCAGTACTTC
abundance: .; v_gene: TRBV5-4; d_gene: .; j_gene: TRBJ1-1; CDR3aa: CASSLNTGSTEAFF; CDR3nt: TGTGCCAGCAGCTTGAATACAGGGTCGACTGAAGCTTTCTTT
abundance: .; v_gene: TRBV9; d_gene: TRBD1; j_gene: TRBJ1-3; CDR3aa: CASSPTGVGNTIYF; CDR3nt: TGTGCCAGCAGTCCTACAGGGGTTGGAAACACCATATATTTT
abundance: .; v_gene: TRBV4-1; d_gene: .; j_gene: TRBJ2-1; CDR3aa: CASSQEGSSGRGEQFF; CDR3nt: TGCGCCAGCAGCCAAGAGGGGTCTAGCGGCAGGGGTGAGCAGTTCTTC
abundance: .; v_gene: TRBV2; d_gene: .; j_gene: TRBJ1-5; CDR3aa: CASSTMGANRPQHF; CDR3nt: TGTGCCAGCAGTACTATGGGGGCTAATCGGCCCCAGCATTTT
abundance: .; v_gene: TRBV4-3; d_gene: .; j_gene: TRBJ1-6; CDR3aa: CASSAERGGSPLHF; CDR3nt: TGCGCCAGCAGCGCAGAAAGGGGAGGGTCACCCCTCCACTTT
abundance: .; v_gene: TRBV19; d_gene: TRBD2; j_gene: TRBJ2-1; CDR3aa: CASSVTSGLYNEQFF; CDR3nt: TGTGCCAGTAGTGTGACTAGCGGACTTTACAATGAGCAGTTCTTC
abundance: .; v_gene: TRBV28; d_gene: TRBD1; j_gene: TRBJ2-7; CDR3aa: CASTPSGTVFSYEQYF; CDR3nt: TGTGCCAGCACCCCGTCCGGGACAGTTTTCTCCTACGAGCAGTACTTC
abundance: .; v_gene: TRBV7-7; d_gene: .; j_gene: TRBJ2-7; CDR3aa: CASSLQGLGYEQYF; CDR3nt: TGTGCCAGCAGCTTACAGGGCTTGGGCTACGAGCAGTACTTC
abundance: .; v_gene: TRBV6-5; d_gene: .; j_gene: TRBJ2-3; CDR3aa: CASSLAPGTDTQYF; CDR3nt: TGTGCCAGCTCTCTAGCGCCGGGCACAGATACGCAGTATTTT
abundance: few; v_gene: TRBV2; d_gene: .; j_gene: TRBJ1-2; CDR3aa: CASSERGLGYTF; CDR3nt: TGTGCCAGCAGTGAAAGGGGTCTTGGCTACACCTTC
abundance: .; v_gene: TRBV14; d_gene: .; j_gene: TRBJ1-4; CDR3aa: CASSLLLNEKLFF; CDR3nt: TGTGCCAGCAGCCTTCTTCTCAATGAAAAACTGTTTTTT
abundance: .; v_gene: TRBV11-2; d_gene: TRBD2; j_gene: TRBJ2-7; CDR3aa: CASSLKPGLAYSSYEQYF; CDR3nt: TGTGCCAGCAGTTTAAAACCGGGACTAGCATATAGCTCCTACGAGCAGTACTTC
abundance: .; v_gene: TRBV13; d_gene: TRBD2; j_gene: TRBJ2-4; CDR3aa: CASSPTRPSGGRNIQYF; CDR3nt: TGTGCCAGCAGCCCTACCCGGCCTAGCGGGGGAAGGAACATTCAGTACTTC
abundance: .; v_gene: TRBV9; d_gene: .; j_gene: TRBJ2-5; CDR3aa: CASSTTGSTETQYF; CDR3nt: TGTGCCAGCAGCACTACAGGGTCAACAGAGACCCAGTACTTC
abundance: .; v_gene: TRBV5-6; d_gene: TRBD1; j_gene: TRBJ2-4; CDR3aa: CASSRQGAAGIQYF; CDR3nt: TGTGCCAGCAGCCGACAGGGCGCGGCGGGCATTCAGTACTTC
abundance: .; v_gene: TRBV4-1; d_gene: TRBD2; j_gene: TRBJ2-3; CDR3aa: CASSQGRLAGGVDTQYF; CDR3nt: TGCGCCAGCAGCCAAGGACGGCTAGCGGGGGGCGTAGATACGCAGTATTTT
abundance: .; v_gene: TRBV5-5; d_gene: TRBD1; j_gene: TRBJ2-2; CDR3aa: CASSRQGRAGELFF; CDR3nt: TGTGCCAGCAGCCGACAGGGGCGGGCCGGGGAGCTGTTTTTT
abundance: .; v_gene: TRBV7-2; d_gene: .; j_gene: TRBJ1-5; CDR3aa: CASSSPPNNQPQHF; CDR3nt: TGTGCCAGCAGCTCCCCCCCAAACAATCAGCCCCAGCATTTT
abundance: once; v_gene: TRBV7-2; d_gene: TRBD2; j_gene: TRBJ2-5; CDR3aa: CASSPLAGAMGGETQYF; CDR3nt: TGTGCCAGCAGCCCTCTAGCGGGAGCAATGGGTGGGGAGACCCAGTACTTC
abundance: .; v_gene: TRBV12-5; d_gene: .; j_gene: TRBJ1-1; CDR3aa: CASGLVSGGEAFF; CDR3nt: TGTGCTAGTGGTTTGGTAAGCGGGGGTGAAGCTTTCTTT
abundance: few; v_gene: TRBV5-5; d_gene: TRBD1; j_gene: TRBJ1-2; CDR3aa: CASSWTGVKGYTF; CDR3nt: TGTGCCAGCAGCTGGACAGGGGTGAAGGGCTACACCTTC
abundance: .; v_gene: TRBV14; d_gene: .; j_gene: TRBJ1-5; CDR3aa: CASSQEVTGPQHF; CDR3nt: TGTGCCAGCAGCCAAGAAGTTACAGGTCCCCAGCATTTT
abundance: .; v_gene: TRBV6-5; d_gene: TRBD1; j_gene: TRBJ2-3; CDR3aa: CASSRQGASDTQYF; CDR3nt: TGTGCCAGCAGTCGACAGGGGGCCTCAGATACGCAGTATTTT
abundance: .; v_gene: TRBV10-3; d_gene: TRBD2; j_gene: TRBJ2-1; CDR3aa: CAIRLAGAGEQFF; CDR3nt: TGTGCCATCAGACTAGCGGGGGCGGGAGAGCAGTTCTTC
abundance: .; v_gene: TRBV7-8; d_gene: TRBD1; j_gene: TRBJ2-1; CDR3aa: CASRFSTGGNEQFF; CDR3nt: TGTGCCAGCAGGTTCTCCACAGGGGGAAATGAGCAGTTCTTC
abundance: .; v_gene: TRBV11-3; d_gene: .; j_gene: TRBJ1-3; CDR3aa: CASGRRAGNTIYF; CDR3nt: TGTGCCAGCGGCAGGCGGGCAGGAAACACCATATATTTT
abundance: .; v_gene: TRBV10-1; d_gene: .; j_gene: TRBJ1-2; CDR3aa: CASSGEPYTGYTF; CDR3nt: TGCGCCAGCAGTGGGGAGCCTTATACTGGCTACACCTTC
abundance: .; v_gene: TRBV7-9; d_gene: .; j_gene: TRBJ1-2; CDR3aa: CASSLELRQGGGYTF; CDR3nt: TGTGCCAGCAGCTTAGAATTGCGGCAGGGTGGAGGCTACACCTTC
abundance: .; v_gene: TRBV18; d_gene: TRBD2; j_gene: TRBJ2-7; CDR3aa: CASSPAGGSSYEQYF; CDR3nt: TGTGCCAGCTCACCGGCGGGGGGGAGCTCCTACGAGCAGTACTTC
abundance: .; v_gene: TRBV2; d_gene: .; j_gene: TRBJ2-6; CDR3aa: CASSEHTGANVLTF; CDR3nt: TGTGCCAGCAGTGAACACACTGGGGCCAACGTCCTGACTTTC
abundance: .; v_gene: TRBV9; d_gene: .; j_gene: TRBJ1-1; CDR3aa: CASTVVPHGGTEAFF; CDR3nt: TGTGCCAGCACCGTAGTACCCCACGGGGGCACTGAAGCTTTCTTT
abundance: .; v_gene: TRBV2; d_gene: .; j_gene: TRBJ2-3; CDR3aa: CASSLGRSTDTQYF; CDR3nt: TGTGCCAGCAGTCTGGGCAGAAGCACAGATACGCAGTATTTT
abundance: .; v_gene: TRBV5-8; d_gene: TRBD1; j_gene: TRBJ1-1; CDR3aa: CASSLGQGVNEAFF; CDR3nt: TGTGCCAGCAGCTTGGGACAGGGGGTTAATGAAGCTTTCTTT
abundance: .; v_gene: TRBV7-9; d_gene: TRBD1; j_gene: TRBJ1-4; CDR3aa: CASSSIDRGGEKLFF; CDR3nt: TGTGCCAGCAGCTCCATAGACAGGGGCGGTGAAAAACTGTTTTTT
abundance: .; v_gene: TRBV2; d_gene: .; j_gene: TRBJ2-7; CDR3aa: CASMGEEGYEQYF; CDR3nt: TGTGCCAGCATGGGGGAGGAAGGCTACGAGCAGTACTTC
abundance: .; v_gene: TRBV21-1; d_gene: .; j_gene: TRBJ1-1; CDR3aa: CASSKARFKNRGMVLDTEAFF; CDR3nt: TGTGCCAGCAGCAAAGCGCGCTTTAAGAACAGGGGAATGGTCCTAGACACTGAAGCTTTCTTT
abundance: .; v_gene: TRBV2; d_gene: .; j_gene: TRBJ2-1; CDR3aa: CASTESPTLGGNEQFF; CDR3nt: TGTGCCAGCACGGAATCGCCGACTCTCGGGGGAAATGAGCAGTTCTTC
abundance: .; v_gene: TRBV2; d_gene: TRBD1; j_gene: TRBJ2-2; CDR3aa: CASVGTGWNTGELFF; CDR3nt: TGTGCCAGCGTAGGGACAGGTTGGAACACCGGGGAGCTGTTTTTT
abundance: .; v_gene: TRBV9; d_gene: TRBD1; j_gene: TRBJ1-3; CDR3aa: CASSAKRGLGGNTIYF; CDR3nt: TGTGCCAGCAGCGCCAAAAGGGGGCTTGGAGGAAACACCATATATTTT
abundance: .; v_gene: TRBV5-1; d_gene: TRBD1; j_gene: TRBJ1-2; CDR3aa: CASSLGQGLEGYTF; CDR3nt: TGCGCCAGCAGCCTGGGACAGGGGCTAGAGGGCTACACCTTC
abundance: .; v_gene: TRBV11-3; d_gene: .; j_gene: TRBJ2-7; CDR3aa: CASTPRGGVYEQYF; CDR3nt: TGTGCCAGCACTCCCAGGGGTGGGGTCTACGAGCAGTACTTC
abundance: .; v_gene: TRBV4-3; d_gene: TRBD1; j_gene: TRBJ1-2; CDR3aa: CASSQDRTGQKSYGYTF; CDR3nt: TGCGCCAGCAGCCAAGACAGGACAGGCCAAAAGTCCTATGGCTACACCTTC
abundance: .; v_gene: TRBV5-1; d_gene: .; j_gene: TRBJ1-2; CDR3aa: CASSLAGGANYGYTF; CDR3nt: TGCGCCAGCAGCTTGGCCGGAGGGGCTAACTATGGCTACACCTTC
abundance: .; v_gene: TRBV9; d_gene: .; j_gene: TRBJ1-1; CDR3aa: CASSVGGHTEAFF; CDR3nt: TGTGCCAGCAGCGTAGGGGGGCACACTGAAGCTTTCTTT
abundance: .; v_gene: TRBV18; d_gene: TRBD1; j_gene: TRBJ1-5; CDR3aa: CASSGQGLDQPQHF; CDR3nt: TGTGCCAGCTCAGGACAGGGTTTGGATCAGCCCCAGCATTTT
abundance: .; v_gene: TRBV11-3; d_gene: .; j_gene: TRBJ1-1; CDR3aa: CASSHPGKAYTEAFF; CDR3nt: TGTGCCAGCAGCCATCCCGGGAAAGCGTACACTGAAGCTTTCTTT
abundance: .; v_gene: TRBV6-1; d_gene: TRBD2; j_gene: TRBJ2-7; CDR3aa: CASSEYGTSGYEQYF; CDR3nt: TGTGCCAGCAGTGAATATGGGACTAGCGGCTACGAGCAGTACTTC
abundance: once; v_gene: TRBV14; d_gene: .; j_gene: TRBJ2-1; CDR3aa: CASSQDLEVNEQFF; CDR3nt: TGTGCCAGCAGCCAAGATCTAGAGGTAAATGAGCAGTTCTTC
abundance: .; v_gene: TRBV5-1; d_gene: .; j_gene: TRBJ2-7; CDR3aa: CASSWGPTYEQYF; CDR3nt: TGCGCCAGCAGCTGGGGGCCCACCTACGAGCAGTACTTC
abundance: .; v_gene: TRBV6-6; d_gene: TRBD1; j_gene: TRBJ1-2; CDR3aa: CASSYGQVFNYGYTF; CDR3nt: TGTGCCAGCAGTTACGGACAGGTCTTTAACTATGGCTACACCTTC
abundance: once; v_gene: TRBV7-9; d_gene: .; j_gene: TRBJ2-1; CDR3aa: CASSLLVGGIEDNEQFF; CDR3nt: TGTGCCAGCAGCTTATTAGTAGGAGGGATTGAGGACAATGAGCAGTTCTTC
abundance: .; v_gene: TRBV18; d_gene: .; j_gene: TRBJ2-7; CDR3aa: CASSPGTHSYEQYF; CDR3nt: TGTGCCAGCTCACCAGGCACCCACTCCTACGAGCAGTACTTC